This T cell receptor (beta chain) was documented in a study of shared clonotypes between healthy human individuals. The naive CD8 population came from CD45RO-negative cells selected for CCR7, without terminally differentiated effector memory CD45RA+ cells. Generated by immunoSEQ multiplex PCR, the TCRdb table keeps only in-frame clones and is missing some. This sample carries millions of clones, about 95% of them seen once, and the ten largest clones take 0.9% to 1.3%. After removal of 4 bases from V and 1 base from J, the junction contained 6 bases not matched to a gene. Germline CDR1 and CDR2: LNHNV and YYDKDF (reference sequence). CDR3 length: 15 residues.

The material sequenced was naive CD8+ T cells sorted from blood. V gene TRBV15 combines with J gene TRBJ1-1, with TRBD1 matching over 7 bases. The TCR comes from a man between 18 and 29 years old in good health. CDR3 bases: TGTGCCACCAGCACTACTCAGGGGGGGAACACTGAAGCTTTCTTT. It encodes CATSTTQGGNTEAFF.